The 31 T cell receptor beta chains below were found in one sample sequenced in a study of CD8 T cells in Susac syndrome (dated by TCRdb to between 2019 and 2020). Library method: the immunoSEQ multiplex PCR assay. RNA was extracted using the RNeasy kit, and about 0.45 to 1 microgram was reverse transcribed with random hexamers. TCRdb reworked the public reads: Q25 trimming with fastp, MiXCR clone assembly, productive beta chains retained. Duplicate CDR3 protein sequences are folded into a single record with the most common DNA and genes. The sample profile shows about 210,000 distinct CDR3 sequences; over 90% of them were found once. In total, the top ten clones hold 0.082% of the sample. Source material: CD4+ T cells from PBMCs. The receptors shown here come from a human donor with multiple sclerosis.

This chain connects TRBV29-1 to TRBJ1-1; TRBD1 might be the D (6 bases). Looked up from germline, CDR1 is SQVTM and CDR2 is ANQGSEA. The CDR3 extends over 13 amino acids. With 6 bases removed from V and 1 base from J, the gap between germline ends came to 12 bases. This chain's CDR3 is CSVSGQPNTEAFF. The CDR3 coding sequence is TGCAGCGTGAGCGGACAGCCGAACACTGAAGCTTTCTTT.

J is TRBJ2-5 and V is TRBV5-1; the D gene is possibly TRBD1 (6 bases). V gave up 2 bases and J gave up 0 bases, with 11 bases separating them. The CDR3 spans 15 residues. In germline, CDR1 is SGHRS, CDR2 YFSETQ. This chain's CDR3 is CASSFGRGHQETQYF. The CDR3 region has the DNA TGCGCCAGCAGCTTCGGCAGGGGTCACCAAGAGACCCAGTACTTC.

V is TRBV29-1 and J is TRBJ2-1, with 9 bases fitting TRBD2. Germline CDR1 and CDR2: SQVTM and ANQGSEA. The CDR3 spans 14 residues. Trimming removed 1 base from V and 3 bases from J; junction bases left unmatched: 1. The CDR3 sequence: CSVEGRGGYNEQFF. In nucleotides, the CDR3 is TGCAGCGTTGAAGGGCGGGGGGGCTACAATGAGCAGTTCTTC.

The V gene is TRBV20-1, the J gene TRBJ1-1; TRBD1 matches at 9 bases. CDR3 size: 14 residues. CDR1 DFQATT and CDR2 SNEGSKA come from the germline V gene (reference sequence). The J segment lost 2 bases and the V segment lost 1 base, leaving 2 bases of the junction unmatched. The CDR3, as DNA: TGCAGTGCTAGAGGGACAGGGGTTAACACTGAAGCTTTCTTT. Its translation: CSARGTGVNTEAFF.

CDR3 loop: CSVAALTDTQYF. Written as DNA, the CDR3 is TGCAGCGTTGCGGCGTTGACAGATACGCAGTATTTT. This chain connects TRBV29-1 to TRBJ2-3, with no clear D. V was pared by 4 bases and J by 3 bases, with 8 bases between. Germline CDR1 reads SQVTM; CDR2 reads ANQGSEA. The CDR3 runs 12 residues.

This rearrangement joins TRBV30 to TRBJ1-3; unclear D gene. Trimming removed 1 base at V and 0 bases at J, with 4 bases between. The CDR3 is 13 amino acids. Germline CDR1 reads GTSNPN; CDR2 reads SVGIG (reference sequence). CDR3 DNA: TGTGCCTGGAGTGCCGACTCTGGAAACACCATATATTTT. It yields the protein CAWSADSGNTIYF.

The chain carries TRBV30 and TRBJ1-1; no firm D call. This CDR3 is built from 13 residues. Trimming removed 0 bases from V and 5 bases from J, with 10 bases in between. Germline values: CDR1 GTSNPN, CDR2 SVGIG (reference sequence). The CDR3 reads CAWSVLRMTEAFF. CDR3 DNA: TGTGCCTGGAGTGTACTACGGATGACTGAAGCTTTCTTT.

The chain employs TRBV27 and TRBJ2-1; D not certain. The V end was cut by 3 bases, the J end by 5 bases, with 5 bases between. The V gene's germline CDR1 is MNHEY and CDR2 SMNVEV (reference sequence). CDR3 length: 12 amino acids. The CDR3 DNA reads as TGTGCCAGCAGTTTCCGAGACAATGAGCAGTTCTTC. Translation: CASSFRDNEQFF.

The chain carries TRBV4-2 and TRBJ2-7; D call uncertain. The CDR3 runs to 17 residues. Germline V CDR1 and CDR2: LGHNA, YNFKEQ. Trimming cost V 1 base and J 3 bases, with 19 bases left between them. For the CDR3, the DNA is TGTGCCAGCAGCCAAGGGCCCCAGCCGAAGATCGACTACGAGCAGTACTTC. It specifies CASSQGPQPKIDYEQYF.

This clonotype showed up just a few times. The CDR3 DNA reads as TGTGCCAGCAGCTTGGGGGACCAAGAGACCCAGTACTTC. Translating gives CASSLGDQETQYF. The rearrangement uses TRBV9 and TRBJ2-5, with D perhaps matching TRBD1 or TRBD2 (5 bases each). Germline CDR1 SGDLS, CDR2 YYNGEE. This CDR3 has 13 residues. V was pared by 4 bases and J by 0 bases, with 7 bases between.

The rearrangement uses TRBV29-1 and TRBJ2-5; tentatively, D is TRBD1 (6 bases). The CDR3 extends over 10 amino acids. Germline CDR1 is SQVTM and CDR2 is ANQGSEA. The V end lost 5 bases, the J end lost 7 bases, and 8 bases lay between the germline ends. CDR3 residues: CSVSRGTQYF. CDR3 bases: TGCAGCGTTTCCAGGGGGACCCAGTACTTC.

This clonotype was seen once. The DNA of the CDR3 is TGCAGCGTTGATGGGACAGGGACTGGAAACACCATATATTTT. It yields the protein CSVDGTGTGNTIYF. The V call is TRBV29-1, the J call TRBJ1-3; 9 nucleotides align to TRBD1. Germline-derived CDR1 and CDR2 are SQVTM and ANQGSEA. The CDR3 sequence is 14 residues long. J lost 2 bases, V lost 3 bases, and 2 bases had no gene match.

V and J are TRBV25-1 and TRBJ2-3, with D tentatively TRBD1 (6 bases). Germline assignment: CDR1 MGHDK and CDR2 SYGVNS. Trimming stripped 10 bases from V and 3 bases from J, with 14 bases between. The CDR3 extends over 13 amino acids. The CDR3 region is CATTPTGTDTQYF. CDR3 coding DNA: TGTGCCACTACTCCTACAGGGACAGATACGCAGTATTTT.

The chain has TRBV20-1 and TRBJ1-2, with a possible D match to TRBD1 (5 bases). Germline V CDR1 and CDR2: DFQATT, SNEGSKA (reference sequence). The CDR3 runs 14 residues. V was clipped by 6 bases and J by 4 bases, with 18 bases between them. As DNA, the CDR3 is TGCAGTGCCCGCGACAGAGCTACAATCTATGGCTACACCTTC. Amino acids: CSARDRATIYGYTF.

The rearrangement joins TRBV20-1 to TRBJ1-1; maybe TRBD1 (5 bases). CDR3 length: 14 amino acids. Germline lookup yields CDR1 DFQATT and CDR2 SNEGSKA (reference sequence). V lost 3 bases, J lost 6 bases, and 17 bases lay in between. CDR3: CSASRDFGGSEAFF. The CDR3 DNA reads TGCAGTGCTAGTCGGGATTTCGGGGGTTCTGAAGCTTTCTTT.

The V call is TRBV20-1, the J call TRBJ1-2; D uncertain. CDR3 length: 12 residues. Per germline, CDR1 DFQATT and CDR2 SNEGSKA (reference sequence). V was trimmed by 6 bases and J by 8 bases, leaving 16 bases between them. DNA of the CDR3: TGCAGTGCAGGAGGGCAGGTTTACGGCTACACCTTC. Encoded protein: CSAGGQVYGYTF.

The chain has TRBV29-1 and TRBJ2-7; 7 bases are shared with TRBD1. Germline CDR1 reads SQVTM; CDR2 reads ANQGSEA. There are 12 residues in the CDR3. V was pared by 7 bases and J by 1 base, with 4 bases of the junction left unmatched. CDR3 sequence (DNA): TGCAGCGCCAGACAGGGATCCTACGAGCAGTACTTC. This encodes CSARQGSYEQYF.

The chain links TRBV9 to TRBJ1-4; D is ambiguous. CDR1 and CDR2 (germline): SGDLS, YYNGEE. The CDR3 is 13 residues long. Trimming stripped 3 bases from V and 7 bases from J, with 10 bases between. This chain's CDR3 is CASSGSKGEKLFF. The DNA for the CDR3 is TGTGCCAGCAGCGGAAGTAAGGGTGAAAAACTGTTTTTT. Full variable domain (remainder filled in from reference TRBV9 and TRBJ1-4): DSGVTQTPKHLITATGQRVTLRCSPRSGDLSVYWYQQSLDQGLQFLIQYYNGEERAKGNILERFSAQQFPDLHSELNLSSLELGDSALYFCASSGSKGEKLFFGSGTQLSVL.

The chain uses TRBV7-2 and TRBJ2-5; D not resolved. The CDR3 loop spans 14 amino acids. The germline V gene encodes CDR1 SGHTA and CDR2 FQGNSA. With 7 bases removed from V and 2 bases from J, the gap between germline ends came to 14 bases. The CDR3 sequence is CASTLGPKQETQYF. CDR3 DNA: TGTGCCAGCACCCTAGGGCCTAAGCAAGAGACCCAGTACTTC.

This chain joins TRBV20-1 and TRBJ1-2, with 7 bases fitting TRBD1. Unmatched junction bases numbered 6, after V lost 3 bases and J lost 5 bases. Germline V lookup: CDR1 DFQATT, CDR2 SNEGSKA (reference sequence). The length of the CDR3 is 13 residues. CDR3 nucleotides: TGCAGTGCTAGCGTCACAGGGGAGTATGGCTACACCTTC. It is translated as CSASVTGEYGYTF.

V gene TRBV10-3 combines with J gene TRBJ2-7; the match to TRBD2 covers 9 bases. V was clipped by 8 bases and J by 7 bases; unmatched bases: 6. The CDR3 is made up of 12 amino acids. CDR1 is ENHRY, CDR2 SYGVKD, per germline. The CDR3: CAIGLAGGEQYV. The CDR3 bases are TGTGCCATCGGCTTGGCGGGGGGGGAGCAGTACGTC.

The chain has TRBV20-1 and TRBJ1-6, with D hard to call. The V end was cut by 4 bases, the J end by 9 bases, with 16 bases between. This CDR3 comprises 14 residues. The germline gives CDR1 DFQATT, CDR2 SNEGSKA (reference sequence). The CDR3 sequence is CSATRRPDGSPLHF. CDR3 bases: TGCAGTGCTACCCGGAGGCCGGATGGTTCACCCCTCCACTTT.

The chain joins TRBV20-1 to TRBJ1-1, with TRBD1 matching over 7 bases. This CDR3 is 11 amino acids long. V shed 5 bases, J shed 5 bases, and the junction held 2 bases outside the gene matches. Germline CDR1 DFQATT, CDR2 SNEGSKA (reference sequence). Here the CDR3 DNA reads TGCAGTGCTCCGACAGGGACTGAAGCTTTCTTT. Translated: CSAPTGTEAFF.

The chain is built from TRBV12-3 or TRBV12-4 and TRBJ2-5; 7 nucleotides align to TRBD1. The CDR3 is made up of 14 amino acids. Trimming removed 6 bases from V and 5 bases from J; junction bases left unmatched: 9. The DNA for the CDR3 is TGTGCCAGCAGGCTAACAGGGGATTCGGAGACCCAGTACTTC. Encoded protein: CASRLTGDSETQYF.

For this clonotype: At one end, the junction sequence differs from germline, possibly due to a read error. This sequence joins TRBV7-7 and TRBJ2-5, with 8 bases aligning to TRBD2. Germline CDR1 and CDR2: SSHAT and FNYEAQ (reference sequence). The CDR3 extends over 15 amino acids. The CDR3 DNA follows: TGTGCTAGCAGCCTCGGGGGGGCGACTCAAGAGACCCAGTACTTC. This gives the protein CASSLGGATQETQYF.

This chain joins TRBV29-1 and TRBJ2-7; 8 nucleotides agree with TRBD1. The CDR3 is 13 amino acids. J lost 0 bases, V lost 7 bases, and 5 bases had no gene match. Germline V lookup: CDR1 SQVTM, CDR2 ANQGSEA. CDR3 loop: CSARDRRSYEQYF. The CDR3 bases are TGCAGCGCCCGGGACAGGCGCTCCTACGAGCAGTACTTC.

The chain couples TRBV30 to TRBJ2-7; 8 positions match TRBD1. CDR1 and CDR2 (germline): GTSNPN, SVGIG (reference sequence). CDR3 length equals 12 residues. The J segment lost 3 bases and the V segment lost 7 bases, leaving 5 bases of the junction unmatched. CDR3 in amino acids: CALRDRFYEQYF. For the CDR3, the DNA is TGTGCCTTGCGGGACAGGTTCTACGAGCAGTACTTC.

V and J are TRBV29-1 and TRBJ2-3; maybe TRBD1 (6 bases). CDR3 size: 12 residues. Germline loops: CDR1 SQVTM, CDR2 ANQGSEA. V shed 3 bases and J shed 4 bases, with 8 bases lying between them. The CDR3 region has the DNA TGCAGCGTTGATGAGGGGGCAGATACGCAGTATTTT. Amino acid sequence: CSVDEGADTQYF.

The rearrangement uses TRBV29-1 and TRBJ2-6, with 11 bases aligning to TRBD1. CDR1 and CDR2 (germline): SQVTM, ANQGSEA. After removal of 5 bases from V and 2 bases from J, the junction contained 8 bases not matched to a gene. There are 17 residues in the CDR3. The CDR3 DNA is TGCAGCGTTTTGGGACAGGGGGAAGATACTGGGGCCAACGTCCTGACTTTC. It encodes CSVLGQGEDTGANVLTF.

The rearrangement links TRBV18 to TRBJ2-5, with 7 bases matching TRBD2. The length of the CDR3 is 13 residues. The germline V gene encodes CDR1 KGHSH and CDR2 LQKENI. V was pared by 10 bases and J by 1 base, with 6 bases of the junction left unmatched. CDR3 coding DNA: TGTGCCACCGCGACTAGCCGCCAAGAGACCCAGTACTTC. Translated: CATATSRQETQYF.

This clonotype was observed a handful of times. J is TRBJ2-2 and V is TRBV27, with D uncertain. Trimming stripped 3 bases from V and 6 bases from J, with 5 bases between. The CDR3 has 12 residues. CDR1 and CDR2 (germline): MNHEY, SMNVEV (reference sequence). CDR3 sequence reads: CASSFPPGELFF. CDR3 coding DNA: TGTGCCAGCAGTTTCCCCCCCGGGGAGCTGTTTTTT.